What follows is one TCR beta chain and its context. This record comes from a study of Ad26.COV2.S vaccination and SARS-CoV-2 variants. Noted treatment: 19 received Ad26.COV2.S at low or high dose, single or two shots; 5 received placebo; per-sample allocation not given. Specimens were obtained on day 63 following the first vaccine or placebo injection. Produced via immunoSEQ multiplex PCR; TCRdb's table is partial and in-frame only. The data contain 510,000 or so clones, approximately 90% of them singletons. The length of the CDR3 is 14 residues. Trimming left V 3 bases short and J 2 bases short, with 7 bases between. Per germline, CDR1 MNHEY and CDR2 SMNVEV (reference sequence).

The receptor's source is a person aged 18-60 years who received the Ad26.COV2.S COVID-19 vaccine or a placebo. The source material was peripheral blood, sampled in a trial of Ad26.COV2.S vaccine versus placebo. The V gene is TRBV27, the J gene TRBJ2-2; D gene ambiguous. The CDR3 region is CASSFVANTGELFF. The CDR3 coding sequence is TGTGCCAGCAGTTTTGTGGCAAACACCGGGGAGCTGTTTTTT.